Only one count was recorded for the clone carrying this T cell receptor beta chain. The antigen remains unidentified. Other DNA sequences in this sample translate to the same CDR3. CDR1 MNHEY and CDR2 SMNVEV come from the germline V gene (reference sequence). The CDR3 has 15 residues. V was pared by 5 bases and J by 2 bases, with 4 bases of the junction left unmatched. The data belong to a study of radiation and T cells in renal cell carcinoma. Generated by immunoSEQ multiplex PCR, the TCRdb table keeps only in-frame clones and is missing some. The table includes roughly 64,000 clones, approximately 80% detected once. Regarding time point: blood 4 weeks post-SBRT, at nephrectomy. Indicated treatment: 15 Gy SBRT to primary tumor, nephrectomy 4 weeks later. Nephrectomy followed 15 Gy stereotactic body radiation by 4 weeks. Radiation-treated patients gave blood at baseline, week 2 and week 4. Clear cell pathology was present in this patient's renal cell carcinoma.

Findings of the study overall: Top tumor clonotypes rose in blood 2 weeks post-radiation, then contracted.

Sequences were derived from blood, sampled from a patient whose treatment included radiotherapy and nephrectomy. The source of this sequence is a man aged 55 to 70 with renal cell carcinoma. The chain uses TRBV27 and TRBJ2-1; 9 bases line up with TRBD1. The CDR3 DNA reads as TGTGCCAGCAGTCCGAGGACAGGGGCCTACAATGAGCAGTTCTTC. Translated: CASSPRTGAYNEQFF.